This entry is about one T cell receptor (beta chain). Other DNA sequences in the sample encode the same CDR3. Trimming removed 2 bases at V and 0 bases at J, with 5 bases between. The CDR3 spans 15 residues. Germline V gene sequence: CDR1 MNHEY, CDR2 SVGAGI. This entry belongs to a study of blood T cell repertoires in COVID-19. Study context: PBMCs, B-cell-depleted T cells, or T cells provided the cDNA or gDNA that made up the material.

Only in-frame clones appear in the TCRdb table, and some are missing; sequencing was by immunoSEQ multiplex PCR. The top ten clones hold 8% to 10% of a sample with around 310,000 clones, about 89% of them seen once. Clinical histories supplied by participants themselves formed the basis of cohort assignment. The chain is built from TRBV6-5 and TRBJ2-6; D perhaps matches TRBD1 (5 bases). Input material: PBMCs or T cells enriched from blood (not recorded which). The TCR comes from a woman between 40 and 55 years old who had recovered from COVID-19. The CDR3 DNA is TGTGCCAGCAGTTACAGGGGCTCTGGGGCCAACGTCCTGACTTTC. Translated: CASSYRGSGANVLTF.